This T cell receptor (beta chain) was captured in a study of OX40 agonist ivuxolimab in advanced cancers. As for the study in general: Males comprised about 84% of the group, whose mean age was approximately 61 years (range 23 to 79).

If patients had autoimmune disease history or systemic immunosuppression, they were excluded. Trimming removed 3 bases from V and 0 bases from J; junction bases left unmatched: 15. Germline V gene lookup returns CDR1 LGHNA and CDR2 YNFKEQ. The length of the CDR3 is 20 residues. Study outcomes and limitations: It was also the case that some nonresponders had low normalized T-cell clonal expansion.

This clone was picked up one time. Its specificity is unknown. Sequenced by immunoSEQ multiplex PCR; TCRdb stores in-frame clones only, minus some. The table has approximately 54,000 clones, 91% seen once. The input for sequencing was CD4+ or CD8+ T cells sorted from blood, taken in a trial of the OX40 agonist ivuxolimab. This rearrangement joins TRBV4-2 to TRBJ2-2, with 8 nucleotides matching TRBD2. The source is an adult with an advanced solid tumor such as melanoma, head and neck, liver or kidney cancer. DNA for the CDR3: TGTGCCAGCAGCCACAGACTAGGGAAAGCGGGGGTCCCGAACACCGGGGAGCTGTTTTTT. Residues: CASSHRLGKAGVPNTGELFF.